The 22 T cell receptor beta chains listed next were all sequenced from one sample in a study of CD8 T cells in Susac syndrome. After extraction with the RNeasy kit, about 0.45 to 1 ug of the RNA was reverse transcribed using random hexamers. TCRdb independently ran MiXCR on the immunoSEQ multiplex PCR reads; one entry per CDR3 protein. The table lists around 45,000 distinct CDR3 sequences, roughly 93% of them singletons. The sequencing input was CD8+ T cells from PBMCs. All receptors derive from a human donor in good health.

The genes are TRBV6-5 and TRBJ2-3; 10 positions match TRBD2. Germline CDR1 is MNHEY and CDR2 is SVGAGI. The trim removed 5 bases at V and 1 base at J, leaving 3 bases unmatched. The CDR3 spans 15 residues. In nucleotides, the CDR3 is TGTGCCAGCAGTAACCTAGCGGGAGGCACAGATACGCAGTATTTT. This codes for CASSNLAGGTDTQYF.

The chain recombines TRBV29-1 with TRBJ2-7, with D possibly being TRBD2 (6 bases). The germline V gene encodes CDR1 SQVTM and CDR2 ANQGSEA. CDR3 length: 13 residues. V shed 7 bases and J shed 0 bases, with 13 bases lying between them. CDR3 nucleotide sequence: TGCAGCGCCGGGACTGGAAGCTCCTACGAGCAGTACTTC. Amino acids: CSAGTGSSYEQYF.

The chain uses TRBV29-1 and TRBJ2-3, with 10 nucleotides matching TRBD1. The CDR3 runs 16 residues. V lost 5 bases and J lost 2; bases outside the gene matches: 10. The germline V gene has CDR1 SQVTM and CDR2 ANQGSEA. CDR3 protein: CSVPGQGTGTTDTQYF. As DNA, the CDR3 is TGCAGCGTTCCGGGACAGGGGACGGGAACCACAGATACGCAGTATTTT.

The V gene is TRBV7-9, the J gene TRBJ2-1; D unresolved. V was clipped by 3 bases and J by 6 bases, with 15 bases between them. CDR1 is SEHNR and CDR2 is FQNEAQ in the germline V gene (reference sequence). There are 15 residues in the CDR3. CDR3 amino acids: CASSFLGPGGNEQFF. Here the CDR3 DNA reads TGTGCCAGCAGCTTTCTCGGGCCCGGTGGCAATGAGCAGTTCTTC.

V is TRBV7-9 and J is TRBJ2-7; no clear D. V was clipped by 4 bases and J by 3 bases, with 10 bases between them. The CDR3 covers 13 residues. Germline V gene sequence: CDR1 SEHNR, CDR2 FQNEAQ (reference sequence). For the CDR3, the DNA is TGTGCCAGCAGCTATGGACCTTACTACGAGCAGTACTTC. Residues: CASSYGPYYEQYF.

V and J are TRBV28 and TRBJ1-1; TRBD1 matches 8 bases. CDR1 and CDR2 (germline): MDHEN, SYDVKM. After removal of 8 bases from V and 3 bases from J, the junction contained 8 bases not matched to a gene. The CDR3 is 14 amino acids. Here the CDR3 DNA reads TGTGCCAGCGGAGACAGGGGAGTCGACACTGAAGCTTTCTTT. Amino acid sequence: CASGDRGVDTEAFF.

The rearrangement links TRBV11-2 to TRBJ2-7; D is undetermined. Trimming stripped 4 bases from V and 2 bases from J, with 12 bases between. The CDR3 is made up of 14 amino acids. Germline CDR1 and CDR2: SGHAT and FQNNGV. CDR3 in DNA: TGTGCCAGCAGCTATTCGGGTGTTGCCTACGAGCAGTACTTC. Encoded protein: CASSYSGVAYEQYF.

The J gene is TRBJ2-1, the V gene TRBV7-9, with 7 bases that match TRBD2. The CDR3 covers 14 residues. Germline V gene sequence: CDR1 SEHNR, CDR2 FQNEAQ (reference sequence). The V segment lost 5 bases and the J segment 4 bases; nucleotides outside the gene matches: 5. CDR3 in DNA: TGTGCCAGCAGCCAAAGCGGGAATTACAATGAGCAGTTCTTC. The encoded protein is CASSQSGNYNEQFF.

The gene calls are TRBV29-1 and TRBJ2-1; 7 nucleotides line up with TRBD2. Germline CDR1 is SQVTM and CDR2 is ANQGSEA. The CDR3 runs 16 residues. Trimming removed 2 bases from V and 5 bases from J; junction bases left unmatched: 12. CDR3 DNA sequence: TGCAGCGTTGAACTCTCTGGGCGGGAGCTGGACAATGAGCAGTTCTTC. It encodes CSVELSGRELDNEQFF.

This chain connects TRBV28 to TRBJ2-3; possibly TRBD1 or TRBD2 for D (5 bases each). Per the germline V gene, CDR1 is MDHEN and CDR2 is SYDVKM. The V gene lost 4 bases and the J gene lost 0 bases, with 8 bases spanning the gap. The CDR3 runs to 14 residues. The CDR3 sequence: CASSWDASTDTQYF. CDR3 DNA sequence: TGTGCCAGCAGTTGGGACGCCAGCACAGATACGCAGTATTTT.

CDR3 sequence reads: CASSYRGREQFF. The DNA of the CDR3 is TGTGCCAGCAGCTACAGGGGACGGGAGCAGTTCTTC. This chain joins TRBV5-6 and TRBJ2-1, with 7 bases fitting TRBD1. Germline CDR1 SGHDT, CDR2 YYEEEE. J gave up 10 bases and V 3 bases, and 4 bases lay outside the gene matches. CDR3 length: 12 residues. Looking up the rest from reference TRBV5-6 and TRBJ2-1 gives the full variable domain: DAGVTQSPTHLIKTRGQQVTLRCSPKSGHDTVSWYQQALGQGPQFIFQYYEEEERQRGNFPDRFSGHQFPNYSSELNVNALLLGDSALYLCASSYRGREQFFGPGTRLTVL.

The CDR3 loop is CASSLEGYETQYF. The CDR3 DNA reads as TGTGCCAGCAGCTTGGAAGGGTACGAGACCCAGTACTTC. This chain uses TRBV5-5 with TRBJ2-5; no firm D call. V was pared by 0 bases and J by 5 bases, with 8 bases between. Germline CDR1 is SGHKS and CDR2 is YYEKEE (reference sequence). This CDR3 has 13 residues.

CDR3 sequence reads: CASRRLNTGELFF. The CDR3 DNA is TGTGCCAGCCGCAGGTTGAACACCGGGGAGCTGTTTTTT. J is TRBJ2-2 and V is TRBV7-8; D remains unclear. Germline CDR1 and CDR2: SGHVS and FQNEAQ. The germline V and J ends were trimmed by 8 bases and 1 base, with 8 bases remaining between them. The length of the CDR3 is 13 residues. The full variable domain, its missing parts supplied by reference TRBV7-8 and TRBJ2-2, is GAGVSQSPRYKVAKRGQDVALRCDPISGHVSLFWYQQALGQGPEFLTYFQNEAQLDKSGLPSDRFFAERPEGSVSTLKIQRTQQEDSAVYLCASRRLNTGELFFGEGSRLTVL.

V and J are TRBV20-1 and TRBJ2-1, with D uncertain. CDR3 length: 13 residues. Germline V gene data show CDR1 as DFQATT and CDR2 as SNEGSKA (reference sequence). V was trimmed by 3 bases and J by 4 bases, leaving 10 bases between them. The CDR3 is CSARVNEYNEQFF. The DNA for the CDR3 is TGCAGTGCTAGGGTGAATGAATACAATGAGCAGTTCTTC.

This clonotype has just one count. The chain uses TRBV5-4 and TRBJ1-2; 8 bases align to TRBD1. Germline CDR1 reads SGHNT; CDR2 reads YYREEE (reference sequence). The CDR3 extends over 15 amino acids. Unmatched junction bases numbered 2, after V lost 0 bases and J lost 1 base. CDR3 nucleotides: TGTGCCAGCAGCTTGGAAGGACAGGGTAACTATGGCTACACCTTC. This sequence encodes CASSLEGQGNYGYTF.

Points on this clonotype: At one end, the junction sequence differs from germline, possibly due to a read error. The chain uses TRBV7-6 and TRBJ1-5; D not resolved. The CDR3 covers 15 residues. CDR1 and CDR2 (germline): SGHVS, FNYEAQ. In nucleotides, the CDR3 is TGTGCCAGCAGCTTAGCCGACGGTAGCCATCAGCCCCAGCATTTT. It translates to CASSLADGSHQPQHF.

The genes are TRBV6-6 and TRBJ2-1, with D possibly called TRBD1 or TRBD2 (6 bases each). This CDR3 region has 14 residues. V was shortened by 11 bases and J by 6 bases, with 20 bases between the two germline ends. Germline assignment: CDR1 MNHNY and CDR2 SVGAGI (reference sequence). This CDR3 is CASTLGGFSNEQFF. CDR3 nucleotide sequence: TGTGCCTCTACACTGGGGGGCTTTAGCAATGAGCAGTTCTTC.

V is TRBV6-1 and J is TRBJ2-1; 11 positions match TRBD2. J gave up 6 bases and V 10 bases, and 8 bases lay outside the gene matches. The CDR3 extends over 14 amino acids. Germline V lookup: CDR1 MNHNS, CDR2 SASEGT. The CDR3 bases are TGTGCCACCTTTAGCGGGAGGGCCTTCAATGAGCAGTTCTTC. It specifies CATFSGRAFNEQFF.

The chain links TRBV6-5 to TRBJ2-7; D gene unclear. Trimming left V 0 bases short and J 3 bases short, with 6 bases between. This CDR3 is 13 amino acids long. Germline loops: CDR1 MNHEY, CDR2 SVGAGI. The DNA of the CDR3 is TGTGCCAGCAGTTACTCTGTCTACTACGAGCAGTACTTC. It translates to CASSYSVYYEQYF.

The CDR3 is CASSPRWTGGVYEQYF. The CDR3 bases are TGTGCCAGCAGCCCGCGATGGACGGGAGGGGTCTACGAGCAGTACTTC. V and J are TRBV3-1 and TRBJ2-7; 8 bases agree with TRBD2. The V gene's germline CDR1 is LGHDT and CDR2 YNNKEL (reference sequence). The CDR3 is 16 residues long. V lost 4 bases and J lost 3; bases outside the gene matches: 11.

This rearrangement joins TRBV29-1 to TRBJ2-3, with 11 bases aligning to TRBD2. Per germline, CDR1 SQVTM and CDR2 ANQGSEA. With V trimmed by 3 bases and J by 4 bases, 15 bases remained unmatched. The CDR3 covers 18 residues. For the CDR3, the DNA is TGCAGCGTTGAGGGGACTAGCGGAGGGAGTTTTGAGGCAGATACGCAGTATTTT. It is translated as CSVEGTSGGSFEADTQYF.

This rearrangement joins TRBV14 to TRBJ1-4; the D gene is possibly TRBD1 (5 bases). The V and J ends lost 0 bases and 4 bases respectively, with 12 bases between them. Germline V gives CDR1 SGHDN, CDR2 FVKESK. The CDR3 runs to 16 residues. The CDR3 sequence: CASSQDGRDRNEKLFF. CDR3 sequence (DNA): TGTGCCAGCAGCCAAGATGGGCGGGACCGTAATGAAAAACTGTTTTTT. The full variable domain, with the rest looked up from reference TRBV14 and TRBJ1-4, is EAGVTQFPSHSVIEKGQTVTLRCDPISGHDNLYWYRRVMGKEIKFLLHFVKESKQDESGMPNNRFLAERTGGTYSTLKVQPAELEDSGVYFCASSQDGRDRNEKLFFGSGTQLSVL.